This T cell receptor (beta chain) was captured by sequencing in a study of patients and donors after allogeneic stem cell transplantation. This clonotype has a count of ten or more. V shed 6 bases and J shed 4 bases, with 16 bases lying between them. CDR3 length equals 15 residues. Via MiXCR, TCRdb re-called the RT-PCR reads, giving one row per CDR3 protein. This table has 920,000 or so distinct CDR3 sequences, about a sixth appearing once. This TCR was recovered from a human donor who was either an allogeneic HSCT recipient or a stem cell or donor lymphocyte infusion donor (not recorded which). It is not recorded whose cells these are; they may come from a transplant donor. V usage is TRBV12-3 or TRBV12-4 and J usage is TRBJ1-5; TRBD1 might be the D (5 bases). Sequencing was performed on blood, either unsorted or a sorted T cell fraction (not recorded which). The CDR3 here is CASSRFRQMNQPQHF. The CDR3 coding sequence is TGTGCCAGCAGCCGTTTTAGACAGATGAATCAGCCCCAGCATTTT.